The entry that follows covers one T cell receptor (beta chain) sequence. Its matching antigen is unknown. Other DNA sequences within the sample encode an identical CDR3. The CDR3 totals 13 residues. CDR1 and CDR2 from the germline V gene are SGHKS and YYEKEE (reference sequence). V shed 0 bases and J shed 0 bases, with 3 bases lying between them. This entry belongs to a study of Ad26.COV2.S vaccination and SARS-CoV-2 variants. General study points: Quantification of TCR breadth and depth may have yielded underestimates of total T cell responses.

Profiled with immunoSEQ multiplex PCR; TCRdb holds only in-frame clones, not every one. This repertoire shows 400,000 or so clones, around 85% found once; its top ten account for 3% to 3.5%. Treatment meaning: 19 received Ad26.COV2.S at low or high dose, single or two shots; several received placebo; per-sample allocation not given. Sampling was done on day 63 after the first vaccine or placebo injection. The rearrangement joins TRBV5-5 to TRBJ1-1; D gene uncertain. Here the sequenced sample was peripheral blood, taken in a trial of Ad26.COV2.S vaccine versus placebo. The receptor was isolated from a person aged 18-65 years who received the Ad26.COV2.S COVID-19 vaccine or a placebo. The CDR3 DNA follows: TGTGCCAGCAGCTTGGGACTGAACACTGAAGCTTTCTTT. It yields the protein CASSLGLNTEAFF.